The TCR beta chain under discussion was sequenced for a study of shared clonotypes between healthy human individuals. In the study overall: Each donor contributed plates that comprised three CD4 naive, three CD4 memory, two CD8 naive and one CD8 memory.

Profiled with immunoSEQ multiplex PCR; TCRdb holds only in-frame clones, not every one. Among about 580,000 clones listed, nearly 98% were seen once. This clone was seen just once. CD8 cells classed as naive were CD45RO-negative and positively selected for CCR7, excluding terminally differentiated effector memory CD45RA+ cells. This sequence was found in a man aged 25 to 40 in good health. The specimen sequenced was naive CD8+ T cells sorted from blood.

The CDR3 region is CATTLAGGPGDEQYF. CDR3 DNA sequence: TGTGCCACCACCCTAGCGGGAGGTCCAGGCGACGAGCAGTACTTC. The chain uses TRBV10-3 and TRBJ2-7; 11 bases agree with TRBD2. The V gene end was trimmed by 10 bases and the J gene end by 5 bases; junction bases not matched to a gene: 13. The CDR3 has 15 amino acids. The germline gives CDR1 ENHRY, CDR2 SYGVKD.